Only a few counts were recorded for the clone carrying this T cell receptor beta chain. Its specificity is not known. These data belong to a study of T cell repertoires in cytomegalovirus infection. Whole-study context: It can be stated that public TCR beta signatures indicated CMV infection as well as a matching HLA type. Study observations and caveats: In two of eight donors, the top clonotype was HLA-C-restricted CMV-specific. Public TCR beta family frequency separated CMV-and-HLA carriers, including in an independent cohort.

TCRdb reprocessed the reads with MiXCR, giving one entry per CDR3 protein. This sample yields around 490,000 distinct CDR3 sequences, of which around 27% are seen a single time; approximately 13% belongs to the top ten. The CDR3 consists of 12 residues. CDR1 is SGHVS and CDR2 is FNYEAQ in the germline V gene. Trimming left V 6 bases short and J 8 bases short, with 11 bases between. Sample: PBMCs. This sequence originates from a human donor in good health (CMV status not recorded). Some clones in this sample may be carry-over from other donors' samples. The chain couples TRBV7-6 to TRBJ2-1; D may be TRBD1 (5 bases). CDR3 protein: CASSYDRHEQFF. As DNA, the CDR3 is TGTGCCAGCAGTTACGACAGACATGAGCAGTTCTTC.